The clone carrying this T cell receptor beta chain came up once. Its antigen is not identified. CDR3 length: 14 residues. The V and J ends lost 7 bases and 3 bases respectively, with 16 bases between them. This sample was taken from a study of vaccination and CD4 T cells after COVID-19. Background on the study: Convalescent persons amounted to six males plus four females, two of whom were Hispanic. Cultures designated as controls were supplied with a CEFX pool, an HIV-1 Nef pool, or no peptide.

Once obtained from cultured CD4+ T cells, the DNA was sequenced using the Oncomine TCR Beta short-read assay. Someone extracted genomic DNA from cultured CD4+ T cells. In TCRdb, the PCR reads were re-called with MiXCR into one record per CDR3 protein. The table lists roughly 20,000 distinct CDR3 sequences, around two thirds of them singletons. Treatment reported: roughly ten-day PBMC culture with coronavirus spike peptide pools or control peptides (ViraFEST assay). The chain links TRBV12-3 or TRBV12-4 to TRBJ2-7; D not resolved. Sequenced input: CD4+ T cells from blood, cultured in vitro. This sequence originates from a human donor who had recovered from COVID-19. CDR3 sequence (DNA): TGTGCCAGCACCTTGGATCCACCAGGCTACGAGCAGTACTTC. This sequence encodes CASTLDPPGYEQYF.